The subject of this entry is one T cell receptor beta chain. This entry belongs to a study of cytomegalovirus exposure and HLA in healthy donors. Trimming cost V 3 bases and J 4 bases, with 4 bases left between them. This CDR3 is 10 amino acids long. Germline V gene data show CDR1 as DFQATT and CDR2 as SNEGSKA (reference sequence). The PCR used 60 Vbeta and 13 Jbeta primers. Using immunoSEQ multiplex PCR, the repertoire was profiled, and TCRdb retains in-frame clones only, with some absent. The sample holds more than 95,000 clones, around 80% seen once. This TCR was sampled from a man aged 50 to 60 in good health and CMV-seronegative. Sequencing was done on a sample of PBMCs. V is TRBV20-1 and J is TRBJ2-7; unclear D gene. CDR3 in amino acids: CSARRYEQYF. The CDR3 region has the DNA TGCAGTGCTAGGAGGTACGAGCAGTACTTC.